The rows below give T cell receptor beta chains drawn from one sample of a study of T cells after yellow fever vaccination. MiXCR, run by TCRdb on the 5' RACE reads, gives a single entry per CDR3 protein. Seen here are about 170,000 distinct CDR3 sequences, roughly 9.6% observed once, and the top ten hold 35% to 40%. This specimen was CD8+ T cells sorted from PBMCs, taken 15 days after the yellow fever booster vaccination. Receptor source: a man aged 18 to 30 who received the YFV17D yellow fever vaccine. Both conserved end residues are trimmed from each CDR3. A D gene is named only where the DNA matches it firmly.

v_gene	j_gene	d_gene	CDR3aa
TRBV7-9	TRBJ2-2	.	ASSLASLGMNTGELF
TRBV5-4	TRBJ2-3	.	ASSASLDIQY
TRBV5-1	TRBJ2-7	.	ASSFRTPYEQY
TRBV27	TRBJ1-2	TRBD1	ASSFQGASLYGYT
TRBV28	TRBJ2-5	TRBD1	ASTLSLTGRETQY
TRBV6-2/TRBV6-3	TRBJ2-5	.	ASSPRTEETQY
TRBV6-2/TRBV6-3	TRBJ1-1	.	ASSYWGATDTEAF
TRBV12-3/TRBV12-4	TRBJ2-3	.	ASSLYGRGPSTDTQY
TRBV11-2	TRBJ2-2	TRBD2	ASSLRGGRGTGELF
TRBV4-3	TRBJ2-2	.	ASSQDQGRTGELF
TRBV7-9	TRBJ2-3	TRBD1	ASSHTGTGSLGTDTQY
TRBV9	TRBJ2-1	.	ASSAFEGSSYNEQF
TRBV12-3/TRBV12-4	TRBJ1-5	TRBD1	ASSYRDRVNQPQH
TRBV4-1	TRBJ1-1	.	ACSQPANQPDAF
TRBV13	TRBJ2-3	.	ASSLGPGATDTQY
TRBV7-9	TRBJ2-1	TRBD1	ASSIRDRYNEQF
TRBV6-5	TRBJ1-1	.	ASSPSGAEAF
TRBV4-1	TRBJ1-2	.	ASSQVGVPYGYT
TRBV4-1	TRBJ2-1	TRBD2	ASSGGLGTSLDNEQF
TRBV5-4	TRBJ2-1	.	AAWRGDEQF
TRBV12-3/TRBV12-4	TRBJ2-1	TRBD2	ASSLSGGHHNEQF
TRBV4-1	TRBJ2-3	.	ASSQGTPGTSTDTQY
TRBV27	TRBJ2-5	.	ASSQVGWGTRETQY
TRBV10-3	TRBJ2-1	TRBD2	AISAGKAGSSYNEQF
TRBV7-6	TRBJ2-1	TRBD1	ASSGDRLGGIGEQF
TRBV7-2	TRBJ2-7	.	ASRVGAWGGLRESEQY
TRBV14	TRBJ1-1	.	ASSQGHWEDSRTEAF